Listed here are 6 T cell receptor beta chains from one sample, sequenced in a study of cytomegalovirus exposure and HLA in healthy donors. Vbeta (60) and Jbeta (13) primers were used in the PCR. TCRdb's copy holds only in-frame clones and misses some; the assay was immunoSEQ multiplex PCR. The sample includes about 200,000 clones, 82% of them seen just once. The sequenced material came from PBMCs. Receptor source: a man in his forties in good health and CMV-seropositive.

The rearrangement joins TRBV18 to TRBJ1-5; D uncertain. In germline, CDR1 is KGHSH, CDR2 LQKENI. Trimming removed 5 bases at V and 4 bases at J, with 9 bases between. This CDR3 spans 13 amino acids. CDR3 sequence (DNA): TGTGCCAGCTCATCCTCAGTAAATCAGCCCCAGCATTTT. Translation gives CASSSSVNQPQHF.

The chain joins TRBV6-5 to TRBJ1-1, with D possibly being TRBD1 (5 bases). The CDR3 is 13 amino acids. Trimming cost V 4 bases and J 5 bases, with 11 bases left between them. Germline CDR1 MNHEY, CDR2 SVGAGI. CDR3 region: CASSSPGGTEAFF. In DNA form, the CDR3 reads TGTGCCAGCAGTTCCCCTGGGGGGACTGAAGCTTTCTTT.

The V gene is TRBV7-9, the J gene TRBJ2-1; the match to TRBD2 covers 10 bases. The CDR3 runs to 17 residues. V dropped 5 bases and J dropped 5; count of bases not matched to a gene: 12. Germline CDR1 is SEHNR and CDR2 is FQNEAQ (reference sequence). Here the CDR3 reads CASSLKLTSGEDNEQFF. As DNA, the CDR3 is TGTGCCAGCAGCCTAAAACTTACTAGCGGGGAAGACAATGAGCAGTTCTTC.

This clone was recorded only once. The chain recombines TRBV18 with TRBJ2-2; possibly TRBD2 for D (6 bases). Trimming took 2 bases from V and 2 from J, leaving 9 bases between them. The CDR3 sequence is 15 residues long. The germline CDR1 and CDR2 sequences are KGHSH and LQKENI. The DNA for the CDR3 is TGTGCCAGCTCACCAGCGGGGACCAACACCGGGGAGCTGTTTTTT. Encoded protein: CASSPAGTNTGELFF.

The gene calls are TRBV28 and TRBJ2-7; D may be TRBD2 (6 bases). Germline V lookup: CDR1 MDHEN, CDR2 SYDVKM. V lost 7 bases and J 6 bases, leaving 16 bases between the germline ends. The CDR3 consists of 13 residues. CDR3 in amino acids: CASTTTGRAEQYV. The CDR3 DNA reads TGTGCCAGCACCACCACCGGGAGAGCCGAGCAGTACGTC.

This chain links TRBV5-1 with TRBJ1-2; the match to TRBD1 covers 8 bases. V lost 3 bases and J lost 4; bases outside the gene matches: 14. Germline V gene sequence: CDR1 SGHRS, CDR2 YFSETQ. This CDR3 has 17 residues. The CDR3 bases are TGCGCCAGCAGCTCGTTCGCGACAGGACAGGGTTCCTATGGCTACACCTTC. This encodes CASSSFATGQGSYGYTF.